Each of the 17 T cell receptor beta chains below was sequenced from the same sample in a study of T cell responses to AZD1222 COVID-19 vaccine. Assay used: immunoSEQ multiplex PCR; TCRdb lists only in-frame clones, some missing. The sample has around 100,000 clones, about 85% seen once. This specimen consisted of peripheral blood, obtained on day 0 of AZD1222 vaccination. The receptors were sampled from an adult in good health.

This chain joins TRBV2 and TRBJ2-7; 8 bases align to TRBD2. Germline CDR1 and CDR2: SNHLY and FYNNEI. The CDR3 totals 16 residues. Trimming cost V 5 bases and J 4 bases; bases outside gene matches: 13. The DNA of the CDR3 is TGTGCCAGCAGTCCCGAACGGGGACTAGGGGATTACGAGCAGTACTTC. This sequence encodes CASSPERGLGDYEQYF.

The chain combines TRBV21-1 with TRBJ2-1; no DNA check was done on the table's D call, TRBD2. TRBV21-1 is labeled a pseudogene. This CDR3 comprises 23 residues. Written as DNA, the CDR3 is TGTGCCAGCAGCAAGGGGCGAAGGGACGGCAGGACTAGCGGGAGGGCTCAGGGGAATGAGCAGTTCTTC. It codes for CASSKGRRDGRTSGRAQGNEQFF.

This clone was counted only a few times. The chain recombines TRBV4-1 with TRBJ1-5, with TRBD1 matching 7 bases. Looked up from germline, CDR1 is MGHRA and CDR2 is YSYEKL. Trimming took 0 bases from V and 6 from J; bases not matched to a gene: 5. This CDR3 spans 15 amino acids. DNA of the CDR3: TGCGCCAGCAGCCAAGACAAGGGGGCTGGTCAGCCCCAGCATTTT. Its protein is CASSQDKGAGQPQHF.

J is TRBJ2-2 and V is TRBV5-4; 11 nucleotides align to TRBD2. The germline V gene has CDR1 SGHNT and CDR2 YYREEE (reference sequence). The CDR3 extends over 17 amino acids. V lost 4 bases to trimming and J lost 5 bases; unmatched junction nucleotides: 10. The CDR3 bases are TGTGCCAGCAGCCGTATAGCGGGAGGGCGGCAAACCGGGGAGCTGTTTTTT. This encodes CASSRIAGGRQTGELFF.

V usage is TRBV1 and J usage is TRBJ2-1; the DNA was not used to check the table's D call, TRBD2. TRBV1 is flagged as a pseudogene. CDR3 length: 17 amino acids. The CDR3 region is CTSSQEAGGPKNNEQFF. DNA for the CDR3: TGCACCAGCAGCCAAGAAGCGGGAGGGCCCAAGAACAATGAGCAGTTCTTC.

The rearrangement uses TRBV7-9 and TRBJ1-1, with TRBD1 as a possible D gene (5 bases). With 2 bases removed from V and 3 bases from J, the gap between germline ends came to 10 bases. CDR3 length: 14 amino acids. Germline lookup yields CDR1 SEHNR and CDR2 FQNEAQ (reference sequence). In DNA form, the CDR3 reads TGTGCCAGCAGCTTACGGCGGGGGGACACTGAAGCTTTCTTT. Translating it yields CASSLRRGDTEAFF.

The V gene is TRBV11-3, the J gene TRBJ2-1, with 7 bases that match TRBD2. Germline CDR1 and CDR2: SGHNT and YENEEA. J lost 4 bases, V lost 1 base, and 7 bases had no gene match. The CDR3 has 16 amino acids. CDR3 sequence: CASSLGLAARYNEQFF. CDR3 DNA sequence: TGTGCCAGCAGCTTAGGGCTAGCGGCACGATACAATGAGCAGTTCTTC.

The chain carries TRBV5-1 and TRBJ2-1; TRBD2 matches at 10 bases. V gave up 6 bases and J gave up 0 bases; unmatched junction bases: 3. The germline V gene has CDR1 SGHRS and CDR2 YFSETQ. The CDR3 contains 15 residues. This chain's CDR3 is CASKLAGYSYNEQFF. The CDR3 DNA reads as TGCGCCAGCAAACTAGCGGGGTACTCCTACAATGAGCAGTTCTTC.

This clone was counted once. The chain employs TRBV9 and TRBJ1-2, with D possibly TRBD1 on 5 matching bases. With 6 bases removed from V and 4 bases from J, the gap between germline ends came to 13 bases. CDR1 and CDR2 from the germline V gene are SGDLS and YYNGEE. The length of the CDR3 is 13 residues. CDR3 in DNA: TGTGCCAGCACGCAAGAAGGGGTCTATGGCTACACCTTC. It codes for CASTQEGVYGYTF. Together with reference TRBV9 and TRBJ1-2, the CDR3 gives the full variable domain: DSGVTQTPKHLITATGQRVTLRCSPRSGDLSVYWYQQSLDQGLQFLIQYYNGEERAKGNILERFSAQQFPDLHSELNLSSLELGDSALYFCASTQEGVYGYTFGSGTRLTVV.

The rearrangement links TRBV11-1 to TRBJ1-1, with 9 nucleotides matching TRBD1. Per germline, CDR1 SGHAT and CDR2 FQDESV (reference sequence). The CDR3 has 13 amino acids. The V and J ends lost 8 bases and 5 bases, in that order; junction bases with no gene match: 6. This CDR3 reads CASGRQGETEAFF. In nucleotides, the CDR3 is TGTGCCAGCGGCCGACAGGGGGAAACTGAAGCTTTCTTT. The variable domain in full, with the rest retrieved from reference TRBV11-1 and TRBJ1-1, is EAEVAQSPRYKITEKSQAVAFWCDPISGHATLYWYRQILGQGPELLVQFQDESVVDDSQLPKDRFSAERLKGVDSTLKIQPAELGDSAMYLCASGRQGETEAFFGQGTRLTVV.

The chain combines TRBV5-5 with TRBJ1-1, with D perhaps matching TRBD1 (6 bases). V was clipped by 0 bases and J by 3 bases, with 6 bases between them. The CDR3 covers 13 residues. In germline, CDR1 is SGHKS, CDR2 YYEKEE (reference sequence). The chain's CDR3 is CASSLDRDTEAFF. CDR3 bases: TGTGCCAGCAGCTTGGACAGGGACACTGAAGCTTTCTTT.

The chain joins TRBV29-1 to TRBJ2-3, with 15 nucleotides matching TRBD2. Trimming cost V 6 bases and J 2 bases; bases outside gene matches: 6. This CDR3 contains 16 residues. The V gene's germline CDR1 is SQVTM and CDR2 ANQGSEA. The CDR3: CSVAGTSGRTTDTQYF. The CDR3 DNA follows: TGCAGCGTCGCCGGGACTAGCGGGAGGACCACAGATACGCAGTATTTT.

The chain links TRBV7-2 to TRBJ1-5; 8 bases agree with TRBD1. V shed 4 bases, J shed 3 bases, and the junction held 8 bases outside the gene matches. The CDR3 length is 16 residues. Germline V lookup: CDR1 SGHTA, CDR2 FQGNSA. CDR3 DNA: TGTGCCAGCAGCTCCCGGGGGACAGGCGTCAATCAGCCCCAGCATTTT. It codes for CASSSRGTGVNQPQHF.

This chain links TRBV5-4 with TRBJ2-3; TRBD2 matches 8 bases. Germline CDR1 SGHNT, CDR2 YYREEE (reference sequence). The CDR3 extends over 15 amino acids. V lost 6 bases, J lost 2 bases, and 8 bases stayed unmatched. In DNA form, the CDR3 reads TGTGCCAGCAAATCTGGAGCGGGAGCCACAGATACGCAGTATTTT. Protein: CASKSGAGATDTQYF.

CDR3 sequence reads: CASSHRREGNNEQFF. CDR3 bases: TGTGCCAGCAGTCATCGGCGGGAGGGGAACAATGAGCAGTTCTTC. V gene TRBV5-4 combines with J gene TRBJ2-1; 9 bases map to TRBD2. This CDR3 region has 15 residues. Germline loops: CDR1 SGHNT, CDR2 YYREEE (reference sequence). V lost 5 bases, J lost 5 bases, and 8 bases stayed unmatched.

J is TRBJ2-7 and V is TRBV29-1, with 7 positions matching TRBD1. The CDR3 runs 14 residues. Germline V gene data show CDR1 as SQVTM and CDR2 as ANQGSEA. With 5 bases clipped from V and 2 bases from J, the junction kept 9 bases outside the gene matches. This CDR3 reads CSVLDRSGAYEQYF. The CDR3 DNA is TGCAGCGTTTTGGACAGGAGCGGAGCCTACGAGCAGTACTTC.

The CDR3 nucleotides read TGTGCCACCAGTCGGGGTCAGGGGGGGGAGACCCAGCATTTT. Translating it yields CATSRGQGGETQHF. The genes are TRBV15 and TRBJ1-5, with TRBD1 matching over 7 bases. Germline values: CDR1 LNHNV, CDR2 YYDKDF (reference sequence). There are 14 residues in the CDR3. The ends lost 6 bases at V and 11 bases at J; junction bases unmatched: 13.